This entry concerns a single T cell receptor (beta chain). Other DNA sequences of this sample code for an identical CDR3. Germline V gene lookup returns CDR1 SNHLY and CDR2 FYNNEI. V lost 7 bases, J lost 9 bases, and 9 bases stayed unmatched. The CDR3 has 12 amino acids. These data belong to a study of cytomegalovirus exposure and HLA in healthy donors. PCR amplification relied on 60 Vbeta primers (plus 13 Jbeta primers). Method: immunoSEQ multiplex PCR; TCRdb's copy keeps in-frame clones and lacks some. Here the sample spans fewer than 200,000 clones, roughly 84% being singletons. Material: PBMCs. V is TRBV2 and J is TRBJ2-7; 7 positions match TRBD2. This TCR was sampled from a man aged 25-40 years in good health and CMV-seronegative. The CDR3 DNA reads as TGTGCCAGCACCCAGTCCCGGGAGGTGCAGTACTTC. Protein sequence: CASTQSREVQYF.